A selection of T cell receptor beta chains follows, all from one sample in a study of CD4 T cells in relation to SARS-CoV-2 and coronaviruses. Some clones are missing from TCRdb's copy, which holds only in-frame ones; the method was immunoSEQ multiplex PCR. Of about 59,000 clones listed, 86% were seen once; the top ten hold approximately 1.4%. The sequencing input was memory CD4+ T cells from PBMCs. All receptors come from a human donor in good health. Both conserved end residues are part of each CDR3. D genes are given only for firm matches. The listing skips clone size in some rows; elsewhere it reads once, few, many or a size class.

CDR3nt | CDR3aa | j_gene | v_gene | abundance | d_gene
TGCGCCAGCAGCTTGCCCGGGGTAGGGAGCACAGATACGCAGTATTTT | CASSLPGVGSTDTQYF | TRBJ2-3 | TRBV5-1 | NA | NA
TGTGCCAGCAGCCCATGGGACAGAGTCTACGAGCAGTACTTC | CASSPWDRVYEQYF | TRBJ2-7 | TRBV3-1/TRBV3-2 | NA | TRBD1
TGTGCCAGCATAGGACAGGGCAGTCAGCCCCAGCATTTT | CASIGQGSQPQHF | TRBJ1-5 | TRBV2 | NA | TRBD1
TGTGCCAGCAGAGATCCGGGACAGGCTCAACTTTGGAGGACCCAGTACTTC | CASRDPGQAQLWRTQYF | TRBJ2-5 | TRBV28 | NA | TRBD1
TGTGCCAGCAGTTCGGGGGCCGGACAGGGTATTCAGCCCCAGCATTTT | CASSSGAGQGIQPQHF | TRBJ1-5 | TRBV28 | NA | TRBD1
TGTGCCAGCAGTGAAGCAGGGTTGACCGGGGAGCTGTTTTTT | CASSEAGLTGELFF | TRBJ2-2 | TRBV6-1 | NA | NA
TGTGCCAGCAGCTTAGATGCGGCTAGCACAGATACGCAGTATTTT | CASSLDAASTDTQYF | TRBJ2-3 | TRBV7-7 | once | NA
TGTGCCAGCACCGAAGGACTCCCGAACACTGAAGCTTTCTTT | CASTEGLPNTEAFF | TRBJ1-1 | TRBV25-1 | NA | NA
TGTGCCATCAGTGAGGGGGGTAGCTCCTACGAGCAGTACTTC | CAISEGGSSYEQYF | TRBJ2-7 | TRBV10-3 | NA | NA